This T cell receptor beta chain was observed in a study of blood T cells in healthy people across ages. Study details: Template switching picked up about one barcoded beta molecule for each two T cells.

A sample-barcoded 5' primer and a J-beta primer mix were used in a second PCR of roughly 7 to 12 cycles. Individual samples furnished no less than 2.5 million CDR3-containing paired-end reads apiece. TCRdb passed the 5' RACE reads through MiXCR, listing each CDR3 protein once. Of 920,000 or so distinct CDR3 sequences listed, under 45% are singletons. Unmatched junction bases numbered 7, after V lost 4 bases and J lost 3 bases. Germline CDR1 reads SGDLS; CDR2 reads YYNGEE. The CDR3 has 16 amino acids. The specimen was blood. This clonotype was sampled from a woman aged 55-70 years in good health. This chain joins TRBV9 and TRBJ2-3; 11 bases map to TRBD1. The CDR3 loop reads CASSTQGQGETDTQYF. For the CDR3, the DNA is TGTGCCAGCAGCACTCAGGGACAGGGGGAGACAGATACGCAGTATTTT. Filled out from reference TRBV9 and TRBJ2-3, the complete variable domain reads DSGVTQTPKHLITATGQRVTLRCSPRSGDLSVYWYQQSLDQGLQFLIQYYNGEERAKGNILERFSAQQFPDLHSELNLSSLELGDSALYFCASSTQGQGETDTQYFGPGTRLTVL.